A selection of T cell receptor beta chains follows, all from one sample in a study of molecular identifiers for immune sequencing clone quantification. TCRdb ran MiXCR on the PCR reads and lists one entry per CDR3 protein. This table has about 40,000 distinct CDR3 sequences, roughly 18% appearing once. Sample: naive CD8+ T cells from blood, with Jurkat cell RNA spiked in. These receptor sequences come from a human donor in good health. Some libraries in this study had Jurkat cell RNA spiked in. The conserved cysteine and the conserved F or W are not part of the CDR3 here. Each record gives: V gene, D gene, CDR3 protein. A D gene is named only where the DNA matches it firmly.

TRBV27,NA,ANSFRASYEQY
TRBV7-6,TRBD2,ASSLAPASGAQETQY
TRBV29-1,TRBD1,SAPTSGTGTGGGETQY
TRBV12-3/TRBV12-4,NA,ASSWGTLVYEQY
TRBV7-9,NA,ASSLVAFEQF
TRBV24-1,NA,ATSDWVTGRAGELF
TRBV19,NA,ASRTASVWEPQH
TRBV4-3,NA,ASSQDQGSVNTYEQY
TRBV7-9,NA,ASSSAGQGYQPQH
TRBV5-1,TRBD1,ASSYSLGDRLNSPLH
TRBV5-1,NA,ASSLGWGSSYEQY
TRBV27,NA,ASSFTGNTEAF
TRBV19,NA,ASSHGQLNTEAF
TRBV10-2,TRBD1,ASSPTRQGLDQPQH
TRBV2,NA,ASSDGASSYEQY
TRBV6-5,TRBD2,ASSYGTSDGDTQY
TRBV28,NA,ASSPRGTGELF
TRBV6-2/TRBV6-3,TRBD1,ASTDQGAGVDEQY
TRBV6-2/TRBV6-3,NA,ASSIAEETQY
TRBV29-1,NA,SVGQFYEQY
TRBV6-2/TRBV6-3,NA,ASSLGPSEQY
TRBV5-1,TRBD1,ASSLTGAGYEQY
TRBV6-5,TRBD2,ASSYSPQTSRPTDTQY
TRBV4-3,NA,ASSQVWRAGGEQF
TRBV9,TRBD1,ASSTGQGVWNEQF
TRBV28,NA,ASSLYGQAEGTQY
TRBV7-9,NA,ASSLTTGGNSPLH
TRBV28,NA,ASSLVGMGGYT
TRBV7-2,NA,ASSLYSRGVRDTGELF
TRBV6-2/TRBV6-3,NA,ASSYDPREPEYSNQPQH
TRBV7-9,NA,ASSLEAHSAKNIQY
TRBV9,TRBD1,ASSLGGDSDTQY
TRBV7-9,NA,ASSLAPGWEAF
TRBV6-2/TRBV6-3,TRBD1,ASSYWQGDSDTQY
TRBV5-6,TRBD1,ASSDSGTGRNIQY
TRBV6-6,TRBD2,ASRIGLAGGPAGDNEQF
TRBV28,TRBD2,ASSSEREDLLYEQY
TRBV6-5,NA,ASKVISLASTDTQY
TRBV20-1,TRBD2,SAPGTTPYYEQY
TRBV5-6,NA,ASSPSGPTQY
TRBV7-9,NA,ASSTGWTNEKLF